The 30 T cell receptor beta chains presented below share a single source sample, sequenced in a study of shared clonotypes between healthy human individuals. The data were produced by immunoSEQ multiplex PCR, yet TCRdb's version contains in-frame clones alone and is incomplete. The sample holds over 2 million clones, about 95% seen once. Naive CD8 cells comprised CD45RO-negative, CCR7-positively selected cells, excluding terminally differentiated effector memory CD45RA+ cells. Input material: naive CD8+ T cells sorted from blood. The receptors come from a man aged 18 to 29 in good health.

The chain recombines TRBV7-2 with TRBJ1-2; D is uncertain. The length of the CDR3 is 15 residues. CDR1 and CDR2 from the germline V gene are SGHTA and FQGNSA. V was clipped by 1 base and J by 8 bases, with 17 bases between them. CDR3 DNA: TGTGCCAGCAGCTTAGTTAATGATGCGGGCGGGGGCTACACCTTC. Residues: CASSLVNDAGGGYTF. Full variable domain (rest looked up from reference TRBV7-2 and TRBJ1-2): GAGVSQSPSNKVTEKGKDVELRCDPISGHTALYWYRQSLGQGLEFLIYFQGNSAPDKSGLPSDRFSAERTGGSVSTLTIQRTQQEDSAVYLCASSLVNDAGGGYTFGSGTRLTVV.

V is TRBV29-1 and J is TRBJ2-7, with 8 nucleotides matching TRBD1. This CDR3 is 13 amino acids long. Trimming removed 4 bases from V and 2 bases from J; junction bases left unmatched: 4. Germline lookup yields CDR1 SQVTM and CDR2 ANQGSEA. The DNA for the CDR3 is TGCAGCGTTGGGACAGGGAGTGCCTACGAGCAGTACTTC. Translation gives CSVGTGSAYEQYF.

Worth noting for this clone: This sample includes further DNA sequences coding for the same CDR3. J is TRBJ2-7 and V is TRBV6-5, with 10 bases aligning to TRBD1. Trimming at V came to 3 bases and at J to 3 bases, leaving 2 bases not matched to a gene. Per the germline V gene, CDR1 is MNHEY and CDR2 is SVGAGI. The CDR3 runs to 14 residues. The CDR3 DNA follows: TGTGCCAGCAGTTATGGGACAGGGGACTACGAGCAGTACTTC. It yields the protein CASSYGTGDYEQYF.

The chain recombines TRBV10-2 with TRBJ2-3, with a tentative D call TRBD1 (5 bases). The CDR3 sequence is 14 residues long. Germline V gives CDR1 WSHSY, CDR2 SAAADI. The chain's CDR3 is CASSVVQGEDTQYF. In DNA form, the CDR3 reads TGCGCAAGTTCGGTGGTCCAGGGTGAGGATACGCAGTATTTT.

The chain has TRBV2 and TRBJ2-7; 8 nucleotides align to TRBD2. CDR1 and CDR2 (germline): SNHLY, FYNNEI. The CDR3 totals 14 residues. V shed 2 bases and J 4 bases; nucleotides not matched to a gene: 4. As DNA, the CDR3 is TGTGCCAGCAGTGAATTAGCGGGGAAATACGAGCAGTACTTC. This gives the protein CASSELAGKYEQYF.

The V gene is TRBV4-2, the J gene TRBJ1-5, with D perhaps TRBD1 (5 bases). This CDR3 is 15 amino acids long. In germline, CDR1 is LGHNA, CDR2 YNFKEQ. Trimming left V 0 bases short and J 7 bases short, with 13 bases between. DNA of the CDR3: TGTGCCAGCAGCCAAGATAGGGGCGAGGGGCAGCCCCAGCATTTT. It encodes CASSQDRGEGQPQHF.

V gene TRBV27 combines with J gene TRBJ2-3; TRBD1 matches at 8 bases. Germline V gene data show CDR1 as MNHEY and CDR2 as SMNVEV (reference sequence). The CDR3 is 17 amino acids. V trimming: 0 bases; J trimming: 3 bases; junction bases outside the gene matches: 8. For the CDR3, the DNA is TGTGCCAGCAGTTTATCAGGCAGGGGGCTTAGTACAGATACGCAGTATTTT. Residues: CASSLSGRGLSTDTQYF.

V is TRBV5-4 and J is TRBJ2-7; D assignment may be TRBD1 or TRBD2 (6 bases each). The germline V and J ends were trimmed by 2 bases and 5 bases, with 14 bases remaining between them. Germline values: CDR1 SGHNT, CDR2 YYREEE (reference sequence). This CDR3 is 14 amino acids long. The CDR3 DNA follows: TGTGCCAGCAGCTTCTTGGGGGGCCGGGACGAGCAGTACTTC. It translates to CASSFLGGRDEQYF.

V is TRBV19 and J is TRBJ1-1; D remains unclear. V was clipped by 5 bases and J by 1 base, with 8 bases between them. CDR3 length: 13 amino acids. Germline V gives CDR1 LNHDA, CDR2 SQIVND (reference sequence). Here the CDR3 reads CASSQERNTEAFF. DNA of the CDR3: TGTGCCAGTAGTCAGGAGAGGAACACTGAAGCTTTCTTT.

DNA of the CDR3: TGTGCCTGGAGTGCTAGCGGGAGTATCGGGGAGCTGTTTTTT. This encodes CAWSASGSIGELFF. The J gene is TRBJ2-2, the V gene TRBV30, with 10 nucleotides matching TRBD2. The CDR3 runs 14 residues. Germline-derived CDR1 and CDR2 are GTSNPN and SVGIG (reference sequence). With 1 base clipped from V and 7 bases from J, the junction kept 3 bases outside the gene matches. Looking up the rest from reference TRBV30 and TRBJ2-2 gives the full variable domain: SQTIHQWPATLVQPVGSPLSLECTVEGTSNPNLYWYRQAAGRGLQLLFYSVGIGQISSEVPQNLSASRPQDRQFILSSKKLLLSDSGFYLCAWSASGSIGELFFGEGSRLTVL.

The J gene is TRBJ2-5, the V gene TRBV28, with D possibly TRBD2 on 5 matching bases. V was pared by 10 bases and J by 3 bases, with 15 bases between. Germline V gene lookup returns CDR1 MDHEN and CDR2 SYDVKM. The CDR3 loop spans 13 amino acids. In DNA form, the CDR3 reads TGTGCCACCTCCGAGGGTCCCGAAGAGACCCAGTACTTC. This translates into CATSEGPEETQYF.

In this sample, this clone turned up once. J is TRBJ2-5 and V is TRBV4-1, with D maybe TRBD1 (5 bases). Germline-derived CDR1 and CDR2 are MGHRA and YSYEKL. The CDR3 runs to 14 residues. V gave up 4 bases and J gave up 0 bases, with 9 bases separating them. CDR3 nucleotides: TGCGCCAGCAGCCCGAGACAGAACCAAGAGACCCAGTACTTC. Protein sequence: CASSPRQNQETQYF.

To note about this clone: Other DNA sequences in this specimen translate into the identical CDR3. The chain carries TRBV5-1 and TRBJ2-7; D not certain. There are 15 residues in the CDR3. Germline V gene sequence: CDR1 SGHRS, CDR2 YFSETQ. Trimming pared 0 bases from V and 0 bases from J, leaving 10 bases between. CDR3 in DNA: TGCGCCAGCAGCTTGGCGGAATGGAGCTCCTACGAGCAGTACTTC. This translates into CASSLAEWSSYEQYF. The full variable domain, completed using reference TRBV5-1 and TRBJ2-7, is KAGVTQTPRYLIKTRGQQVTLSCSPISGHRSVSWYQQTPGQGLQFLFEYFSETQRNKGNFPGRFSGRQFSNSRSEMNVSTLELGDSALYLCASSLAEWSSYEQYFGPGTRLTVT.

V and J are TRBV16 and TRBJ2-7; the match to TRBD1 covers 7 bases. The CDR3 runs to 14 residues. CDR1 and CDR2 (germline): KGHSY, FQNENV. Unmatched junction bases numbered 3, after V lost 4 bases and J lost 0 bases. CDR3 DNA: TGTGCCAGCAGCCGACCAGGGGGCTCCTACGAGCAGTACTTC. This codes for CASSRPGGSYEQYF.

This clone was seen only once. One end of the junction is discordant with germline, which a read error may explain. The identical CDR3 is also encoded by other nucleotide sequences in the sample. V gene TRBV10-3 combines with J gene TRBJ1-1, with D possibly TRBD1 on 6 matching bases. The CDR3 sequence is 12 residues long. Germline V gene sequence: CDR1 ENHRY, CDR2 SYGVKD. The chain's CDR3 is CAITEGGTEAFF. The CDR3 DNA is TGTGCCATCACTGAGGGGGGCACTGAAGCTTTCTTT.

The CDR3 here is CTSSQDLFRGLAVYEQYF. The CDR3 bases are TGCACCAGCAGCCAAGATCTGTTTAGGGGACTAGCGGTATACGAGCAGTACTTC. The rearrangement uses TRBV1 and TRBJ2-7; TRBD2 was called by the table and not checked on the DNA. TRBV1 is a recognized pseudogene. The length of the CDR3 is 18 residues.

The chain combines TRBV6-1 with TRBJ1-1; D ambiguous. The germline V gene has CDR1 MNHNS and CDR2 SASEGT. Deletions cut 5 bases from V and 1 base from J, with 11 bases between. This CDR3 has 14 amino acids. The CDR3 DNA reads TGTGCCAGCAGTACTTGGGCCACGAACACTGAAGCTTTCTTT. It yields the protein CASSTWATNTEAFF.

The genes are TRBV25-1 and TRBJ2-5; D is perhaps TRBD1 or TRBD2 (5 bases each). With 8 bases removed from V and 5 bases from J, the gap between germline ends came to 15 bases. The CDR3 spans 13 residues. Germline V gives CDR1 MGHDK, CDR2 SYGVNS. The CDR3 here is CASGRGEGETQYF. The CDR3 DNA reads TGTGCCAGCGGTAGAGGGGAAGGGGAGACCCAGTACTTC.

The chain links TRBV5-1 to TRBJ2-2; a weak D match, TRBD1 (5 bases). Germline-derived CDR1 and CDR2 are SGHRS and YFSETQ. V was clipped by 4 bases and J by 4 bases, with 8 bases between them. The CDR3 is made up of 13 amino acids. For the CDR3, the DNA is TGCGCCAGCAGCACAGACAGCACCGGGGAGCTGTTTTTT. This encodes CASSTDSTGELFF.

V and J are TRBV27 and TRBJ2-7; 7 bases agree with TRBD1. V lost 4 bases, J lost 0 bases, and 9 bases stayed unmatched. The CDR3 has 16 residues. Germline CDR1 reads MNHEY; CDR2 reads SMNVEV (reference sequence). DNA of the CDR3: TGTGCCAGCAGTTACTCGACAGGGTCAATCTCCTACGAGCAGTACTTC. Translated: CASSYSTGSISYEQYF.

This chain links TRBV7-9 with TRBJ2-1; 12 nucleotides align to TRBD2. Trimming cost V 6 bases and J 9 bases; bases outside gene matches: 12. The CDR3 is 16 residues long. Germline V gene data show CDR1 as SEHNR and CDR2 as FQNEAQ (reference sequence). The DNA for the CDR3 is TGTGCCAGCAGTTTCGGCCTAGCGGGAGGGCCGAGTGAGCAGTTCTTC. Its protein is CASSFGLAGGPSEQFF.

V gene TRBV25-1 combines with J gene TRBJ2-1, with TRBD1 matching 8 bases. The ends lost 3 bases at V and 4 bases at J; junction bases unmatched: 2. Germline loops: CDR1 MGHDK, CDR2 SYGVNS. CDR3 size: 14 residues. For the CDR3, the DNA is TGTGCCAGCAGTGAGACAGGGGATTACAATGAGCAGTTCTTC. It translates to CASSETGDYNEQFF.

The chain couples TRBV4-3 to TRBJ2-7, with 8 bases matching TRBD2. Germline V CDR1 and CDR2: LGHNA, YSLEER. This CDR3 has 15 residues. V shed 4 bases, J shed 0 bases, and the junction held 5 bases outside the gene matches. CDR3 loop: CASSRILADSYEQYF. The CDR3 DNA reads TGCGCCAGCAGCCGAATACTAGCGGACTCCTACGAGCAGTACTTC.

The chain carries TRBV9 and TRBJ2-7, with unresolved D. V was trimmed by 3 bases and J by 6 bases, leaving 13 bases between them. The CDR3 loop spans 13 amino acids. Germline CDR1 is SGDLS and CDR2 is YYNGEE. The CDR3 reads CASSAGPAGEQYF. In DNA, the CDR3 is TGTGCCAGCAGCGCAGGACCGGCCGGCGAGCAGTACTTC.

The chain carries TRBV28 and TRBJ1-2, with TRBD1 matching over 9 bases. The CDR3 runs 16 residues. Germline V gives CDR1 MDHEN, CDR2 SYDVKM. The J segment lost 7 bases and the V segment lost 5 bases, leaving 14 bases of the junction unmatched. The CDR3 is CASSGDRALGRGGYTF. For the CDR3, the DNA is TGTGCCAGCAGTGGGGACAGGGCGTTAGGGAGAGGTGGCTACACCTTC.

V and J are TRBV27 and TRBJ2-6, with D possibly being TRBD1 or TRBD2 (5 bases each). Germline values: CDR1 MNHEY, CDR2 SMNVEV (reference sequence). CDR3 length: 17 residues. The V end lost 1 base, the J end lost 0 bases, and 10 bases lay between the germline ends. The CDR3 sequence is CASSLLGTLSGANVLTF. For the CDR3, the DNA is TGTGCCAGCAGTTTATTGGGGACCCTCTCTGGGGCCAACGTCCTGACTTTC.

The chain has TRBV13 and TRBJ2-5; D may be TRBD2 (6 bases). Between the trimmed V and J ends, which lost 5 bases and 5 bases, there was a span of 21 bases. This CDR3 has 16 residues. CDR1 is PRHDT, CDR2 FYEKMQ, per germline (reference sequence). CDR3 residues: CASSPALTRGRETQYF. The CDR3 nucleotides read TGTGCCAGCAGCCCGGCACTGACCCGAGGGAGGGAGACCCAGTACTTC.

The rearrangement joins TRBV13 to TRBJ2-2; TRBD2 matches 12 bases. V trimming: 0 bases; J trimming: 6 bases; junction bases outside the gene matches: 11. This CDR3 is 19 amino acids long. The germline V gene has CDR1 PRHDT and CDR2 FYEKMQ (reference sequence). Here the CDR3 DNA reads TGTGCCAGCAGCTTAGGGAGACCGACTAGCGGGGGACCGGCCGGGGAGCTGTTTTTT. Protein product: CASSLGRPTSGGPAGELFF.

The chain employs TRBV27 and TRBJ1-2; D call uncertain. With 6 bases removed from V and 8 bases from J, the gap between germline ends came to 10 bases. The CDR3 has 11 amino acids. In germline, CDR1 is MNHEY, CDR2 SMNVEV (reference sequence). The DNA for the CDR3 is TGTGCCAGCAGGGGCCCCGCAGGCTACACCTTC. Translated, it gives CASRGPAGYTF.

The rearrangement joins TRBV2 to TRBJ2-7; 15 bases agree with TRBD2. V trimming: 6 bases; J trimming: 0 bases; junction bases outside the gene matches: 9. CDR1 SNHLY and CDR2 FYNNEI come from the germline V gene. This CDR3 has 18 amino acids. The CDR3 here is CASSDTGLAGGSSYEQYF. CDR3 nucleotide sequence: TGTGCCAGCAGCGACACGGGACTAGCGGGGGGCAGCTCCTACGAGCAGTACTTC.